Listed here are 25 T cell receptor beta chains from one sample, sequenced in a study of OX40 agonist ivuxolimab in advanced cancers. TCRdb's table, derived via immunoSEQ multiplex PCR, lists solely in-frame clones and lacks some. The sample includes about 60,000 clones, 80% to 90% seen only once; the top ten take less than 2%. Specimen: CD4+ or CD8+ T cells sorted from blood, collected in a trial of the OX40 agonist ivuxolimab. The receptors originated from an adult with an advanced solid tumor such as melanoma, head and neck, liver or kidney cancer.

The chain recombines TRBV7-9 with TRBJ2-7; D gene ambiguous. Germline values: CDR1 SEHNR, CDR2 FQNEAQ (reference sequence). The V end lost 5 bases, the J end lost 5 bases, and 22 bases lay between the germline ends. The CDR3 runs to 16 residues. This CDR3 reads CASSHDVAASRDEQYF. Written as DNA, the CDR3 is TGTGCCAGCAGCCATGACGTGGCAGCCTCCCGGGACGAGCAGTACTTC.

The J gene is TRBJ2-7, the V gene TRBV11-2; tentative D call: TRBD2 (6 bases). CDR1 SGHAT and CDR2 FQNNGV come from the germline V gene. The CDR3 runs to 18 residues. V was cut by 5 bases and J by 2 bases, with 25 bases left in between. CDR3 sequence reads: CASSAFVGGRSIPYEQYF. CDR3 bases: TGTGCCAGCAGCGCCTTTGTGGGGGGTAGGTCTATCCCCTACGAGCAGTACTTC.

This chain joins TRBV6-5 and TRBJ1-2, with TRBD1 as a possible D gene (6 bases). CDR1 MNHEY and CDR2 SVGAGI come from the germline V gene. Trimming pared 5 bases from V and 2 bases from J, leaving 12 bases between. CDR3 length: 14 residues. The CDR3 here is CASSPPTGNYGYTF. The CDR3 DNA sequence: TGTGCCAGCAGTCCCCCGACAGGAAACTATGGCTACACCTTC.

The rearrangement joins TRBV14 to TRBJ1-1, with unresolved D. Germline V gene data show CDR1 as SGHDN and CDR2 as FVKESK. Trimming took 1 base from V and 1 from J, leaving 7 bases between them. The CDR3 runs to 14 residues. CDR3 amino acids: CASSQGPGNTEAFF. The CDR3 nucleotides read TGTGCCAGCAGCCAAGGGCCAGGGAACACTGAAGCTTTCTTT.

This clone is a singleton in its sample. The chain has TRBV7-2 and TRBJ1-5; D gene uncertain. Between the trimmed V and J ends, which lost 3 bases and 4 bases, there was a span of 7 bases. The CDR3 has 13 amino acids. CDR1 and CDR2 from the germline V gene are SGHTA and FQGNSA. Written as DNA, the CDR3 is TGTGCCAGCAGCTTCAGCTTTAATCAGCCCCAGCATTTT. Residues: CASSFSFNQPQHF.

The J gene is TRBJ1-2, the V gene TRBV6-4; the D gene is possibly TRBD1 (5 bases). The germline V gene encodes CDR1 MRHNA and CDR2 SNTAGT. V lost 0 bases to trimming and J lost 6 bases, with 26 bases between them. This CDR3 region has 19 residues. CDR3 amino acids: CASSDSTGTYKTIGDGYTF. The CDR3 DNA reads as TGTGCCAGCAGTGACTCCACCGGGACTTACAAAACAATAGGGGATGGCTACACCTTC.

This clone has a single count. The chain employs TRBV5-1 and TRBJ2-3; 7 bases map to TRBD1. There are 13 residues in the CDR3. Germline V gene lookup returns CDR1 SGHRS and CDR2 YFSETQ. J gave up 5 bases and V 0 bases, and 0 bases lay outside the gene matches. CDR3 DNA: TGCGCCAGCAGCTTGGGGACAGGAGATACGCAGTATTTT. This gives the protein CASSLGTGDTQYF.

This clone was observed once. The J gene is TRBJ1-6, the V gene TRBV18; D is unclear. V shed 0 bases and J shed 0 bases, with 6 bases lying between them. The CDR3 spans 16 residues. Germline CDR1 reads KGHSH; CDR2 reads LQKENI. The CDR3 reads CASSPPTSSYNSPLHF. CDR3 coding DNA: TGTGCCAGCTCACCACCGACCAGCTCCTATAATTCACCCCTCCACTTT.

This chain links TRBV19 with TRBJ1-4, with D possibly matching TRBD1 (5 bases). Trimming removed 7 bases from V and 1 base from J, with 10 bases in between. CDR3 length: 14 residues. CDR1 LNHDA and CDR2 SQIVND come from the germline V gene (reference sequence). In DNA form, the CDR3 reads TGTGCCAGTAATGTGGGGGTAACTAATGAAAAACTGTTTTTT. Residues: CASNVGVTNEKLFF.

The J gene is TRBJ1-1, the V gene TRBV7-9; D remains ambiguous. CDR1 and CDR2 (germline): SEHNR, FQNEAQ (reference sequence). The CDR3 totals 12 residues. Trimming removed 3 bases from V and 4 bases from J, with 6 bases in between. CDR3 nucleotides: TGTGCCAGCAGCTTTATGGGCACTGAAGCTTTCTTT. Translating gives CASSFMGTEAFF.

The V gene is TRBV7-2, the J gene TRBJ1-4, with 7 bases identical to TRBD1. Germline CDR1 and CDR2: SGHTA and FQGNSA. The CDR3 loop spans 12 amino acids. V was pared by 6 bases and J by 8 bases, with 3 bases of the junction left unmatched. CDR3 sequence reads: CASSLQGEKLFF. CDR3 sequence (DNA): TGTGCCAGCAGTTTACAGGGGGAAAAACTGTTTTTT.

The V and J genes are TRBV7-2 and TRBJ2-7; 10 bases are a match to TRBD1. In germline, CDR1 is SGHTA, CDR2 FQGNSA. The CDR3 has 15 amino acids. Trimming at V came to 3 bases and at J to 0 bases, leaving 2 bases not matched to a gene. The CDR3 here is CASSLGQGSSYEQYF. The DNA for the CDR3 is TGTGCCAGCAGCTTGGGACAGGGGAGCTCCTACGAGCAGTACTTC.

The chain carries TRBV5-1 and TRBJ1-3; no reliable D call. This CDR3 region has 14 residues. V dropped 0 bases and J dropped 1 base, with 5 bases sitting between them. The germline CDR1 and CDR2 sequences are SGHRS and YFSETQ. In DNA, the CDR3 is TGCGCCAGCAGCTTGGCCCATTCTGGAAACACCATATATTTT. Protein sequence: CASSLAHSGNTIYF.

This clone was seen only once. The CDR3 sequence is CASSDPNSGNTEAFF. The CDR3, as DNA: TGTGCCAGCAGTGACCCTAATTCAGGGAACACTGAAGCTTTCTTT. The gene calls are TRBV25-1 and TRBJ1-1, with D uncertain. CDR1 and CDR2 from the germline V gene are MGHDK and SYGVNS. The CDR3 loop spans 15 amino acids. V lost 3 bases and J lost 1, with 12 bases in between.

The rearrangement uses TRBV10-1 and TRBJ1-2; the D gene is possibly TRBD1 (5 bases). Germline V lookup: CDR1 WNHNN, CDR2 SYGVQD (reference sequence). This CDR3 comprises 20 residues. V lost 1 base to trimming and J lost 3 bases, with 27 bases between them. CDR3 bases: TGCGCCAGCAGTGAGTGCCTGCCTGGGGAGGGGAGGCCCCGTTACTATGGCTACACCTTC. Translation gives CASSECLPGEGRPRYYGYTF.

Only a few counts were recorded for this clone. The rearrangement uses TRBV7-9 and TRBJ1-2; 7 positions agree with TRBD1. The germline CDR1 and CDR2 sequences are SEHNR and FQNEAQ (reference sequence). V lost 4 bases and J lost 3; bases outside the gene matches: 11. This CDR3 has 16 residues. In DNA, the CDR3 is TGTGCCAGCAGCTCCCATTCCGAGACAGGGTACTATGGCTACACCTTC. Encoded protein: CASSSHSETGYYGYTF.

This clone was counted once. The chain is built from TRBV18 and TRBJ1-5; TRBD1 agrees at 7 bases. Germline V gives CDR1 KGHSH, CDR2 LQKENI. The CDR3 is made up of 18 amino acids. V trimming: 3 bases; J trimming: 0 bases; junction bases outside the gene matches: 11. The CDR3 sequence is CASSPRNPTGDSNQPQHF. The CDR3 DNA sequence: TGTGCCAGCTCACCCCGCAACCCTACAGGGGATAGCAATCAGCCCCAGCATTTT.

J is TRBJ2-5 and V is TRBV11-3; TRBD2 matches 8 bases. V lost 4 bases to trimming and J lost 5 bases; unmatched junction nucleotides: 6. The CDR3 runs 14 residues. Germline CDR1 SGHNT, CDR2 YENEEA. DNA of the CDR3: TGTGCCAGCAGCTCGGGGACTAGTAGGGAGACCCAGTACTTC. As protein: CASSSGTSRETQYF.

This rearrangement joins TRBV7-6 to TRBJ2-3; 12 nucleotides agree with TRBD2. In germline, CDR1 is SGHVS, CDR2 FNYEAQ. CDR3 length: 17 residues. Germline trimming cut 4 bases from V and 0 bases from J; bases unmatched to any gene: 5. The CDR3 bases are TGTGCCAGCAGCTCCAGGACTAGCGGGGCTAGCACAGATACGCAGTATTTT. Its protein is CASSSRTSGASTDTQYF.

The genes are TRBV6-6 and TRBJ1-5, with 8 bases aligning to TRBD1. Germline loops: CDR1 MNHNY, CDR2 SVGAGI (reference sequence). This CDR3 has 15 residues. Losses at the gene ends were 2 bases for V and 5 bases for J; bases not matched to a gene: 5. The CDR3 region has the DNA TGTGCCAGCAGTTACGTCACAGGGGGAGATCAGCCCCAGCATTTT. Encoded protein: CASSYVTGGDQPQHF.

The chain has TRBV5-4 and TRBJ1-1; D is possibly TRBD1 (5 bases). The V and J ends lost 0 bases and 0 bases respectively, with 6 bases between them. CDR1 SGHNT and CDR2 YYREEE come from the germline V gene (reference sequence). The CDR3 has 14 residues. The CDR3 spells CASSLETVNTEAFF. The CDR3 bases are TGTGCCAGCAGCTTGGAGACAGTGAACACTGAAGCTTTCTTT.

V is TRBV28 and J is TRBJ1-2; 7 bases line up with TRBD1. V dropped 5 bases and J dropped 0; count of bases not matched to a gene: 21. The CDR3 loop spans 20 amino acids. The germline gives CDR1 MDHEN, CDR2 SYDVKM. In nucleotides, the CDR3 is TGTGCCAGCAGTCCCGAGACAGGGTACCTCTCTCGTCCGTCTAACTATGGCTACACCTTC. Amino acid sequence: CASSPETGYLSRPSNYGYTF.

The V call is TRBV7-9, the J call TRBJ2-5; 8 nucleotides agree with TRBD2. The CDR3 sequence is 13 residues long. Germline V lookup: CDR1 SEHNR, CDR2 FQNEAQ (reference sequence). V lost 5 bases to trimming and J lost 5 bases; unmatched junction nucleotides: 4. CDR3 bases: TGTGCCAGCAGCCAAGCGGGGGTGGAGACCCAGTACTTC. Translation: CASSQAGVETQYF.

V and J are TRBV18 and TRBJ1-6; D is undetermined. Germline CDR1 and CDR2: KGHSH and LQKENI. The CDR3 sequence is 14 residues long. V lost 5 bases to trimming and J lost 5 bases, with 10 bases between them. For the CDR3, the DNA is TGTGCCAGCTCAACTACACTTAATAATTCACCCCTCCACTTT. It yields the protein CASSTTLNNSPLHF. Using reference TRBV18 and TRBJ1-6 for the parts outside the CDR3, the full variable domain is NAGVMQNPRHLVRRRGQEARLRCSPMKGHSHVYWYRQLPEEGLKFMVYLQKENIIDESGMPKERFSAEFPKEGPSILRIQQVVRGDSAAYFCASSTTLNNSPLHFGNGTRLTVT.

The V call is TRBV7-2, the J call TRBJ1-1, with no clear D. Germline CDR1 is SGHTA and CDR2 is FQGNSA. V lost 7 bases and J lost 11, with 11 bases in between. The CDR3 covers 10 residues. The CDR3 DNA reads as TGTGCCAGCACCAGAGAGAGGGCTTTCTTT. The encoded protein is CASTRERAFF.